This passage covers 5 T cell receptor beta chains from one sample sequenced in a study of T cells after yellow fever vaccination. A single record per CDR3 protein comes from TCRdb applying MiXCR to the 5' RACE reads. The table has about 330,000 distinct CDR3 sequences, roughly 8.3% seen once. Sequences were derived from PBMCs, sampled 35 to 50 days after the first yellow fever vaccination. These receptor sequences come from a man younger than 30 who received the YFV17D yellow fever vaccine.

In this sample, this clonotype turned up a few times. This chain connects TRBV20-1 to TRBJ2-3; TRBD1 might be the D (5 bases). V was clipped by 0 bases and J by 3 bases, with 19 bases between them. The V gene's germline CDR1 is DFQATT and CDR2 SNEGSKA (reference sequence). The CDR3 has 17 amino acids. As DNA, the CDR3 is TGCAGTGCTAGAGATTGGGAACAGGCCGTCCGGACAGATACGCAGTATTTT. Translation: CSARDWEQAVRTDTQYF.

This clonotype occurred many times. The chain joins TRBV12-3 or TRBV12-4 to TRBJ2-1; 8 bases line up with TRBD1. Germline trimming cut 8 bases from V and 4 bases from J; bases unmatched to any gene: 4. The CDR3 loop spans 13 amino acids. The CDR3 spells CASGTGRYNEQFF. Here the CDR3 DNA reads TGTGCCAGCGGGACAGGACGGTACAATGAGCAGTTCTTC.

This chain connects TRBV6-5 to TRBJ2-1; D remains unclear. V dropped 0 bases and J dropped 8 bases, with 14 bases sitting between them. The CDR3 totals 15 residues. Germline V gene sequence: CDR1 MNHEY, CDR2 SVGAGI. The CDR3, as DNA: TGTGCCAGCAGTTACTCGCTGAGGTCGGGCTATGAGCAGTTCTTC. Protein product: CASSYSLRSGYEQFF.

This clonotype has just a few counts. The genes are TRBV20-1 and TRBJ1-1; possible D gene TRBD1, 5 bases. Germline V CDR1 and CDR2: DFQATT, SNEGSKA (reference sequence). The CDR3 is made up of 12 amino acids. Trimming took 6 bases from V and 3 from J, leaving 11 bases between them. The CDR3 coding sequence is TGCAGTGCCAAACGGGGGGACACTGAAGCTTTCTTT. This gives the protein CSAKRGDTEAFF.

This clonotype occurred many times. The J gene is TRBJ2-7, the V gene TRBV5-1; D gene uncertain. Germline CDR1 and CDR2: SGHRS and YFSETQ. The CDR3 spans 11 residues. Trimming pared 4 bases from V and 3 bases from J, leaving 5 bases between. In DNA form, the CDR3 reads TGCGCCAGCAGCGTCGGCTACGAGCAGTACTTC. Protein product: CASSVGYEQYF.